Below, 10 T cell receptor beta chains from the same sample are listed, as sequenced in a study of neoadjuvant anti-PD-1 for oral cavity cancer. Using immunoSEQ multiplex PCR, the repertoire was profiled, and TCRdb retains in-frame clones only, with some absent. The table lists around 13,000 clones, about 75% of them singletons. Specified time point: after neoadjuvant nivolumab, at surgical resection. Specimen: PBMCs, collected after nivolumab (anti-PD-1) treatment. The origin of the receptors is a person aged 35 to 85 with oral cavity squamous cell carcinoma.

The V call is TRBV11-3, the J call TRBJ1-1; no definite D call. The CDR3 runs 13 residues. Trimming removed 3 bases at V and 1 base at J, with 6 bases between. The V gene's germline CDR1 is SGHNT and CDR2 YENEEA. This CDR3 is CASSFQENTEAFF. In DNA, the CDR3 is TGTGCCAGCAGCTTCCAGGAGAACACTGAAGCTTTCTTT. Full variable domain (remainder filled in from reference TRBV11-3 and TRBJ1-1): EAGVVQSPRYKIIEKKQPVAFWCNPISGHNTLYWYLQNLGQGPELLIRYENEEAVDDSQLPKDRFSAERLKGVDSTLKIQPAELGDSAVYLCASSFQENTEAFFGQGTRLTVV.

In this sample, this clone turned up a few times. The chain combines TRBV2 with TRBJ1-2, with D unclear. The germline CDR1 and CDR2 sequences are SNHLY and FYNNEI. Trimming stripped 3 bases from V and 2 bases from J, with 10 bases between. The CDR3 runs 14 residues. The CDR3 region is CASSEKATNYGYTF. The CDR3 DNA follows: TGTGCCAGCAGTGAGAAGGCCACGAACTATGGCTACACCTTC.

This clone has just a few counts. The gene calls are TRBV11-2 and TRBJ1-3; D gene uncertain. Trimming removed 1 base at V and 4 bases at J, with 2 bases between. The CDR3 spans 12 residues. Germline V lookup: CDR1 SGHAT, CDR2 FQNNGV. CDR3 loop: CASSLAGNTIYF. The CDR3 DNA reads TGTGCCAGCAGCTTAGCGGGAAACACCATATATTTT.

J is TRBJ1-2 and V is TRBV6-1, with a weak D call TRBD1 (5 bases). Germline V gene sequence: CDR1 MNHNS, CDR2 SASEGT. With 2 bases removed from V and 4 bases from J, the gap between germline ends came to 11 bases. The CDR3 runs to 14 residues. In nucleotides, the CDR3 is TGTGCCAGCAGTGAATGGCGGGGGGTCTATGGCTACACCTTC. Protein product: CASSEWRGVYGYTF.

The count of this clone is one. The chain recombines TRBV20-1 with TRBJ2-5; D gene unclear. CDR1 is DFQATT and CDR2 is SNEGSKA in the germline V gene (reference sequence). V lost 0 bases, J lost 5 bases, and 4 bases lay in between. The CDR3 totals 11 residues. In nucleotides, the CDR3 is TGCAGTGCTAGAGATCAGGAGACCCAGTACTTC. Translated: CSARDQETQYF.

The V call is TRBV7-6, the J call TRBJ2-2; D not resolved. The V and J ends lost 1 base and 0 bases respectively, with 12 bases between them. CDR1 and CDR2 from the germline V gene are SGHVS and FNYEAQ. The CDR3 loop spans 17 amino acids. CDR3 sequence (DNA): TGTGCCAGCAGCTTAGGTAACAGTCCGACGAACACCGGGGAGCTGTTTTTT. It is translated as CASSLGNSPTNTGELFF. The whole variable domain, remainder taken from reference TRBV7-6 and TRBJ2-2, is GAGVSQSPRYKVTKRGQDVALRCDPISGHVSLYWYRQALGQGPEFLTYFNYEAQQDKSGLPNDRFSAERPEGSISTLTIQRTEQRDSAMYRCASSLGNSPTNTGELFFGEGSRLTVL.

CDR3 residues: CASTTDSTNTGELFF. CDR3 bases: TGTGCCAGCACCACCGACTCTACGAACACCGGGGAGCTGTTTTTT. This sequence joins TRBV6-5 and TRBJ2-2; D is unresolved. V shed 7 bases and J shed 0 bases, with 12 bases lying between them. CDR1 and CDR2 (germline): MNHEY, SVGAGI. The CDR3 runs to 15 residues.

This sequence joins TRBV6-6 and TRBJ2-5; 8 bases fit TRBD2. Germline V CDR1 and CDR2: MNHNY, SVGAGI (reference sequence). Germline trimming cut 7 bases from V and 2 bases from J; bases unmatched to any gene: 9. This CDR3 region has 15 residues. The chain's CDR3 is CASTGGGHLQETQYF. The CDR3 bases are TGTGCCAGCACCGGGGGGGGGCACCTACAAGAGACCCAGTACTTC.

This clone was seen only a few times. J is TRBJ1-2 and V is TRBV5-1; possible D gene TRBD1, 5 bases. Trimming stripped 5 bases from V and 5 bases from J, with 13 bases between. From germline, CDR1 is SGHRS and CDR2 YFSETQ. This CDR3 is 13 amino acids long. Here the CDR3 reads CASRRRVEYGYTF. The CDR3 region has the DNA TGCGCCAGCAGACGCAGGGTAGAGTATGGCTACACCTTC.

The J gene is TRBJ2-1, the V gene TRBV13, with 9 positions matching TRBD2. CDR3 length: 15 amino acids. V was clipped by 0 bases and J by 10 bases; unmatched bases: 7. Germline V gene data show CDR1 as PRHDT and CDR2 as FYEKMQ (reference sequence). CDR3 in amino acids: CASSLGGLARGEQFF. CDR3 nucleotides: TGTGCCAGCAGCTTAGGGGGACTAGCCCGGGGGGAGCAGTTCTTC.